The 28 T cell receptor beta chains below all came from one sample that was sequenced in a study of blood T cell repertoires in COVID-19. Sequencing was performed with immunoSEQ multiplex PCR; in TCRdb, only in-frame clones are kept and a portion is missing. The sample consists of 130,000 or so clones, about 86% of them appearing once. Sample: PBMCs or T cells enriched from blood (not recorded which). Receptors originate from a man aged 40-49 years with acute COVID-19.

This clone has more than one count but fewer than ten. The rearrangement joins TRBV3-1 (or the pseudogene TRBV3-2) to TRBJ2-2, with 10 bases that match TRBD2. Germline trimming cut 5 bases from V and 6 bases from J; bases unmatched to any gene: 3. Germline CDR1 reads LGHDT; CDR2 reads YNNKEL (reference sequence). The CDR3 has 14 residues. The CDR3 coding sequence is TGTGCCAGCAGCGACAGCGGGGGGGCCGGGGAGCTGTTTTTT. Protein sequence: CASSDSGGAGELFF.

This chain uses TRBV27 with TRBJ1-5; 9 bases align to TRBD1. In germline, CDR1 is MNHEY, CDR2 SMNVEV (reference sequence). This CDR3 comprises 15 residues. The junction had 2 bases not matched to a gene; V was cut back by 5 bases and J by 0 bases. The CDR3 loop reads CASSRQGVSNQPQHF. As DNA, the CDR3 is TGTGCCAGCAGTAGACAGGGGGTTAGCAATCAGCCCCAGCATTTT.

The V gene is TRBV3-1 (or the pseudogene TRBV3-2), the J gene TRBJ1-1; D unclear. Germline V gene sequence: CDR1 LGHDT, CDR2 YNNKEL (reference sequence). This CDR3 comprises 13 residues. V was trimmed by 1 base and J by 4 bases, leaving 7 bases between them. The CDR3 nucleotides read TGTGCCAGCAGCCAAGCTAGAGTCACTGAAGCTTTCTTT. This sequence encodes CASSQARVTEAFF.

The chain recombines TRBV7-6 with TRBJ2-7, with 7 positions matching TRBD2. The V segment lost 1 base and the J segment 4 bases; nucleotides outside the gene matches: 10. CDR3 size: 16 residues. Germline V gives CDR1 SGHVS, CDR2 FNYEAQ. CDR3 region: CASSLDLSGKGYEQYF. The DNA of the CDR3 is TGTGCCAGCAGCTTAGACTTAAGCGGGAAGGGTTACGAGCAGTACTTC.

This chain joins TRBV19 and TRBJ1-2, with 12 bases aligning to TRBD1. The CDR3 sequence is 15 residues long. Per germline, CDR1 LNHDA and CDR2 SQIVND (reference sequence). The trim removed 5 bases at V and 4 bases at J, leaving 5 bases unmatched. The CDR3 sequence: CASSPGTGGSYGYTF. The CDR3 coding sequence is TGTGCCAGTAGTCCGGGGACAGGGGGCTCCTATGGCTACACCTTC.

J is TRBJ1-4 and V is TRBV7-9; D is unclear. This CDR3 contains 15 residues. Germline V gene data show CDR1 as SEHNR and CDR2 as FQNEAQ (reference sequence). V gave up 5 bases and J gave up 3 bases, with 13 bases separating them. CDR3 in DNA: TGTGCCAGCAGCGCGATTTTTGGTTCTAATGAAAAACTGTTTTTT. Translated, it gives CASSAIFGSNEKLFF.

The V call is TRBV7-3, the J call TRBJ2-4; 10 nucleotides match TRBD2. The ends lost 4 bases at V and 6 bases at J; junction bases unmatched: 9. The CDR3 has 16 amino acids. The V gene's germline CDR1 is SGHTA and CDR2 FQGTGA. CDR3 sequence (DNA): TGTGCCAGCAGCTCGTCTGCTAGCGGGGGTATAAACATTCAGTACTTC. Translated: CASSSSASGGINIQYF.

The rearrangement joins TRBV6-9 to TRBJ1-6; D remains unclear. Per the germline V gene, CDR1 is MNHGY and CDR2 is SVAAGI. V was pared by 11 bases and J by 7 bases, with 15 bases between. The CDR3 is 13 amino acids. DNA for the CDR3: TGTGCCCCCACGAGGGAGTACAATTCACCCCTCCACTTT. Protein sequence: CAPTREYNSPLHF.

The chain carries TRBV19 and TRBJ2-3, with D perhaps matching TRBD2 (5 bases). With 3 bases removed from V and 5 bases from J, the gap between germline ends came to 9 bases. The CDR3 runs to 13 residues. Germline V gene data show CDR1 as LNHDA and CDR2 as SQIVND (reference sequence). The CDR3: CASSMVRGDTQYF. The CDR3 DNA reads TGTGCCAGTAGTATGGTCCGGGGAGATACGCAGTATTTT.

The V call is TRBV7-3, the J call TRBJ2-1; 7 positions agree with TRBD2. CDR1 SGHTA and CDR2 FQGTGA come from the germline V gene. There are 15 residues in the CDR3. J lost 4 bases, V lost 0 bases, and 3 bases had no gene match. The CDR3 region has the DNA TGTGCCAGCAGCTTAACCCAAGCGGGGTACAATGAGCAGTTCTTC. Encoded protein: CASSLTQAGYNEQFF.

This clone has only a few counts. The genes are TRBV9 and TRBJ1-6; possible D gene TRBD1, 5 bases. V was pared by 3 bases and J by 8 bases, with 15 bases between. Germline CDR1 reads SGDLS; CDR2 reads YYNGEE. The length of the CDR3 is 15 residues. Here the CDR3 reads CASSAEQGRHSPLHF. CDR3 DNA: TGTGCCAGCAGCGCCGAGCAGGGTAGGCATTCACCCCTCCACTTT. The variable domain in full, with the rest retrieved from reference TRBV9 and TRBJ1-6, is DSGVTQTPKHLITATGQRVTLRCSPRSGDLSVYWYQQSLDQGLQFLIQYYNGEERAKGNILERFSAQQFPDLHSELNLSSLELGDSALYFCASSAEQGRHSPLHFGNGTRLTVT.

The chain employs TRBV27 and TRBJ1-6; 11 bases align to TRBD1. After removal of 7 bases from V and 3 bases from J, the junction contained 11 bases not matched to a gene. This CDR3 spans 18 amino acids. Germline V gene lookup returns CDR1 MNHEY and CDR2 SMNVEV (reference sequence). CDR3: CASTRQWGTGGYNSPLHF. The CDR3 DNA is TGTGCCAGCACCCGACAGTGGGGGACAGGGGGCTATAATTCACCCCTCCACTTT.

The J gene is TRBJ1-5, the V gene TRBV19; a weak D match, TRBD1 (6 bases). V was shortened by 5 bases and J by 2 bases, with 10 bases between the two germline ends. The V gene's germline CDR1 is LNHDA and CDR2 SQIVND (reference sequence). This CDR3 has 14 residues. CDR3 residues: CASSSPGGNQPQHF. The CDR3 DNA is TGTGCCAGTAGTTCTCCAGGGGGCAATCAGCCCCAGCATTTT.

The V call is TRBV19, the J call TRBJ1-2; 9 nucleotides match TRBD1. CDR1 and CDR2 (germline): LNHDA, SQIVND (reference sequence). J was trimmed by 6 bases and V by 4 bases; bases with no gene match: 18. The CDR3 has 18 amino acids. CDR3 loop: CASSTLRQGGALNDGYTF. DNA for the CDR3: TGTGCCAGTAGTACCCTCCGACAGGGGGGAGCGTTAAACGATGGCTACACCTTC.

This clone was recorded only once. This CDR3 reads CASNLGAGSRETQYF. In nucleotides, the CDR3 is TGTGCCAGCAACCTGGGGGCAGGGTCCCGGGAGACCCAGTACTTC. The chain employs TRBV5-6 and TRBJ2-5, with D maybe TRBD1 (6 bases). V lost 6 bases to trimming and J lost 5 bases, with 20 bases between them. The CDR3 has 15 residues. CDR1 and CDR2 from the germline V gene are SGHDT and YYEEEE.

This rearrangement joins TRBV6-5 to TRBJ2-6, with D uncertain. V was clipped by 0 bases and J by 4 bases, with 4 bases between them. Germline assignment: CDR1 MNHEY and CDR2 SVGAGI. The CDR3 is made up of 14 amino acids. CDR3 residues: CASSYSTGANVLTF. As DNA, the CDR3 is TGTGCCAGCAGTTACTCGACAGGGGCCAACGTCCTGACTTTC.

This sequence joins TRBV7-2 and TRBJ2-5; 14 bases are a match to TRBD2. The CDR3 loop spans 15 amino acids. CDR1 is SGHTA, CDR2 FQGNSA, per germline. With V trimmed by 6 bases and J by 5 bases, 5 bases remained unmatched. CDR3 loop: CASSRLAGGSETQYF. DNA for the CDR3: TGTGCCAGCAGTCGACTAGCGGGAGGGTCGGAGACCCAGTACTTC.

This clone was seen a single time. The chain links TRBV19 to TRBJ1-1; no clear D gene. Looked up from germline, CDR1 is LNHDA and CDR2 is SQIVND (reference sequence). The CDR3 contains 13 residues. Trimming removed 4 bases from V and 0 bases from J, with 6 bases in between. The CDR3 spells CASSTQVNTEAFF. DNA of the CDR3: TGTGCCAGTAGTACCCAGGTGAACACTGAAGCTTTCTTT. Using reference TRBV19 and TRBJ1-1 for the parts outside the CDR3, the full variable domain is DGGITQSPKYLFRKEGQNVTLSCEQNLNHDAMYWYRQDPGQGLRLIYYSQIVNDFQKGDIAEGYSVSREKKESFPLTVTSAQKNPTAFYLCASSTQVNTEAFFGQGTRLTVV.

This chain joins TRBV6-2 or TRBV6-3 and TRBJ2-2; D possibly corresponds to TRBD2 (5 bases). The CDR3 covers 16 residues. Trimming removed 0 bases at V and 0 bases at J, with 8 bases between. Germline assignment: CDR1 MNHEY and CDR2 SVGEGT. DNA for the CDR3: TGTGCCAGCAGTTACTCGAGGGTCGCGAACACCGGGGAGCTGTTTTTT. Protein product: CASSYSRVANTGELFF.

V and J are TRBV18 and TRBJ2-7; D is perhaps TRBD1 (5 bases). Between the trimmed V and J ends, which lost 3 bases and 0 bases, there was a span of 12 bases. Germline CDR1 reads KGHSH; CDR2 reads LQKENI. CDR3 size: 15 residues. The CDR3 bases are TGTGCCAGCTCACCCCGGACACCTCCCTCCTACGAGCAGTACTTC. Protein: CASSPRTPPSYEQYF.

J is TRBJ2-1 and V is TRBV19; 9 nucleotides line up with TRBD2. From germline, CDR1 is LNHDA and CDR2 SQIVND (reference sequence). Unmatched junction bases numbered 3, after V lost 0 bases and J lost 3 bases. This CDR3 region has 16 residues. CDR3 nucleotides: TGTGCCAGTAGTATAGATCAAGCGGGAGGCTACAATGAGCAGTTCTTC. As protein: CASSIDQAGGYNEQFF.

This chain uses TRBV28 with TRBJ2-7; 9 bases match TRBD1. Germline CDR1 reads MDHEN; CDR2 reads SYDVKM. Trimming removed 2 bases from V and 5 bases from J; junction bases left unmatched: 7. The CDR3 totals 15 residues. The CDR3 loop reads CASSLGLQGANEQYF. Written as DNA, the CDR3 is TGTGCCAGCAGTTTAGGCCTACAGGGGGCGAACGAGCAGTACTTC.

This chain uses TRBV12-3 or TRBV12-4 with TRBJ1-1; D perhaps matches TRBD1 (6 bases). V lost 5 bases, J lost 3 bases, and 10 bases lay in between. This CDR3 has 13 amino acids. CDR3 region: CASSNKGDTEAFF. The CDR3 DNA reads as TGTGCCAGCAGTAACAAGGGGGACACTGAAGCTTTCTTT.

CDR3 residues: CASSLSTGGPDIQYF. The DNA of the CDR3 is TGCGCCAGCAGCTTATCTACGGGGGGGCCGGACATTCAGTACTTC. The chain has TRBV5-1 and TRBJ2-4; 8 positions match TRBD2. CDR1 and CDR2 (germline): SGHRS, YFSETQ. The V segment lost 2 bases and the J segment 8 bases; nucleotides outside the gene matches: 9. This CDR3 contains 15 residues.

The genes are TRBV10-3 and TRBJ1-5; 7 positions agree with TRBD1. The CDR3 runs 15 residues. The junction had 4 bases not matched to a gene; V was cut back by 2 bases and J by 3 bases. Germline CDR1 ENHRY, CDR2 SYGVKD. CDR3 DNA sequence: TGTGCCATCAGTGAGGGACAGGCTACCAATCAGCCCCAGCATTTT. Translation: CAISEGQATNQPQHF.

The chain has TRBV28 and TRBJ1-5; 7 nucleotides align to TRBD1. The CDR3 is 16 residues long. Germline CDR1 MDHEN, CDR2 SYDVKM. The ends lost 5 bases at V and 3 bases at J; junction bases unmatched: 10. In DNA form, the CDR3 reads TGTGCCAGCAGTGGAACAGGGGCGGGGCACAATCAGCCCCAGCATTTT. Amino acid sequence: CASSGTGAGHNQPQHF.

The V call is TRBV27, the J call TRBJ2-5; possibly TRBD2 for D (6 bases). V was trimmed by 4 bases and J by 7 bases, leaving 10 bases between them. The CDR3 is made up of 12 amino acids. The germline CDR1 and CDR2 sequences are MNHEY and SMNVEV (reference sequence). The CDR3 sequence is CASSWDGRTQYF. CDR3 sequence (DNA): TGTGCCAGCAGTTGGGACGGGAGGACCCAGTACTTC.

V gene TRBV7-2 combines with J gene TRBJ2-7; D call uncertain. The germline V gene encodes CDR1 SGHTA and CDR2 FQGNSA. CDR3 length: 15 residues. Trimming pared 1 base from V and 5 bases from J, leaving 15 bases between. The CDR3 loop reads CASSLVAELTHEQYF. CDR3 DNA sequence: TGTGCCAGCAGCTTAGTTGCGGAGCTAACCCACGAGCAGTACTTC.